The 24 T cell receptor beta chains below all came from one sample that was sequenced in a study of blood T cell repertoires in COVID-19 (dated by TCRdb to the early 2020s). Libraries were made using the immunoSEQ multiplex PCR assay. TCRdb limited this immuneACCESS table to in-frame rearrangements with V and J called. A share of clones is missing; checked studies link under half to unresolved V genes, and the rest is unexplained. The sample contains about 250,000 clones, over 80% of them found a single time. The ten largest clones represent around 6.5% of the sample. Source material: peripheral blood. Receptor source: a woman aged 55-70 years with active or convalescent COVID-19.

This chain links TRBV7-8 with TRBJ1-1, with no clear D. In germline, CDR1 is SGHVS, CDR2 FQNEAQ. The CDR3 has 14 residues. Trimming stripped 0 bases from V and 1 base from J, with 6 bases between. CDR3 nucleotide sequence: TGTGCCAGCAGCTTAGCCCTAGGGAACACTGAAGCTTTCTTT. It codes for CASSLALGNTEAFF.

This clone was seen only once. An end of the junction differs from the germline gene, which may be a read error. The chain combines TRBV29-1 with TRBJ2-2; D is possibly TRBD1 (5 bases). This CDR3 has 14 amino acids. In germline, CDR1 is SQVTM, CDR2 ANQGSEA. The CDR3 protein is CSVHEQANTGELFF. CDR3 DNA: TGCAGCGTGCACGAACAGGCGAACACTGGGGAGCTGTTTTTT.

CDR3 sequence: CASTPSGRASETQYF. The CDR3 nucleotides are TGTGCCAGCACCCCTAGCGGGAGGGCCTCAGAGACCCAGTACTTC. This rearrangement joins TRBV7-9 to TRBJ2-5; 12 bases are shared with TRBD2. The CDR3 is 15 residues long. Germline lookup yields CDR1 SEHNR and CDR2 FQNEAQ (reference sequence). V shed 7 bases, J shed 4 bases, and the junction held 7 bases outside the gene matches.

The chain has TRBV11-3 and TRBJ2-3; D is possibly TRBD2 (6 bases). CDR1 is SGHNT, CDR2 YENEEA, per germline. V dropped 6 bases and J dropped 1 base, with 14 bases sitting between them. This CDR3 region has 15 residues. The CDR3 bases are TGTGCCAGCAGTCCGGGAGCGGGTGGCACAGATACGCAGTATTTT. Protein product: CASSPGAGGTDTQYF.

The rearrangement links TRBV5-6 to TRBJ1-2, with 7 bases that match TRBD1. Germline V gives CDR1 SGHDT, CDR2 YYEEEE. This CDR3 region has 15 residues. V lost 4 bases to trimming and J lost 3 bases; unmatched junction nucleotides: 9. CDR3 sequence (DNA): TGTGCCAGCAGCGTGCCGGGACAGAATTACTATGGCTACACCTTC. Its translation: CASSVPGQNYYGYTF.

CDR3 sequence reads: CASSSRGGSGANVLTF. The CDR3 DNA follows: TGTGCCAGCAGCTCGCGGGGCGGGTCTGGGGCCAACGTCCTGACTTTC. V is TRBV5-4 and J is TRBJ2-6; TRBD2 might be the D (6 bases). The CDR3 length is 16 residues. Germline CDR1 reads SGHNT; CDR2 reads YYREEE (reference sequence). V gave up 3 bases and J gave up 1 base, with 11 bases separating them. Filled out from reference TRBV5-4 and TRBJ2-6, the complete variable domain reads ETGVTQSPTHLIKTRGQQVTLRCSSQSGHNTVSWYQQALGQGPQFIFQYYREEENGRGNFPPRFSGLQFPNYSSELNVNALELDDSALYLCASSSRGGSGANVLTFGAGSRLTVL.

The gene calls are TRBV6-5 and TRBJ1-5; TRBD1 aligns across 7 bases. The germline gives CDR1 MNHEY, CDR2 SVGAGI. The CDR3 is 14 amino acids. The J segment lost 2 bases and the V segment lost 8 bases, leaving 6 bases of the junction unmatched. CDR3 sequence reads: CASSTGVGNQPQHF. The DNA of the CDR3 is TGTGCCAGCTCCACAGGGGTTGGCAATCAGCCCCAGCATTTT.

The rearrangement uses TRBV7-8 and TRBJ1-4; a weak D match, TRBD1 (5 bases). CDR1 SGHVS and CDR2 FQNEAQ come from the germline V gene. The CDR3 is 17 residues long. V lost 2 bases and J 3 bases, leaving 16 bases between the germline ends. The DNA of the CDR3 is TGTGCCAGCAGCTTAAGGGTACGACAGCAACCTAATGAAAAACTGTTTTTT. Protein: CASSLRVRQQPNEKLFF.

This clone has only a few counts. The chain couples TRBV25-1 to TRBJ2-7; 8 bases fit TRBD1. V lost 3 bases to trimming and J lost 1 base; unmatched junction nucleotides: 5. The CDR3 consists of 15 residues. Germline assignment: CDR1 MGHDK and CDR2 SYGVNS. The CDR3 loop is CASSDSGTGSYEQYF. The DNA for the CDR3 is TGTGCCAGCAGTGATTCCGGGACAGGATCCTACGAGCAGTACTTC.

This chain links TRBV28 with TRBJ1-5, with 7 bases identical to TRBD1. Trimming cost V 9 bases and J 1 base; bases outside gene matches: 12. The length of the CDR3 is 16 residues. Per the germline V gene, CDR1 is MDHEN and CDR2 is SYDVKM. The chain's CDR3 is CASNSVQGVSNQPQHF. CDR3 DNA: TGTGCCAGTAATTCCGTCCAGGGGGTAAGCAATCAGCCCCAGCATTTT.

In regard to this clone: This CDR3 is also generated by other DNA sequences in the sample. V is TRBV6-5 and J is TRBJ1-6; D is ambiguous. Between the trimmed V and J ends, which lost 6 bases and 0 bases, there was a span of 6 bases. There are 14 residues in the CDR3. CDR1 is MNHEY, CDR2 SVGAGI, per germline. CDR3 sequence: CASSRSSYNSPLHF. The DNA of the CDR3 is TGTGCCAGCAGCCGGAGCTCCTATAATTCACCCCTCCACTTT.

The genes are TRBV2 and TRBJ2-7, with D possibly being TRBD1 (5 bases). The CDR3 extends over 14 amino acids. CDR1 SNHLY and CDR2 FYNNEI come from the germline V gene. Trimming removed 10 bases at V and 9 bases at J, with 25 bases between. CDR3 protein: CATPPSRVPPGQYV. In DNA, the CDR3 is TGTGCCACCCCCCCTTCCAGGGTCCCCCCAGGGCAGTACGTC.

This chain links TRBV28 with TRBJ2-1, with 12 nucleotides matching TRBD2. V lost 4 bases, J lost 6 bases, and 4 bases stayed unmatched. The length of the CDR3 is 15 residues. Germline CDR1 MDHEN, CDR2 SYDVKM. CDR3 region: CASSSPSGGANEQFF. DNA for the CDR3: TGTGCCAGCAGTTCCCCTAGCGGGGGGGCCAATGAGCAGTTCTTC.

The table lists this clone with a few counts. The chain combines TRBV6-4 with TRBJ2-3; no clear D gene. V lost 3 bases and J lost 4, with 11 bases in between. Germline assignment: CDR1 MRHNA and CDR2 SNTAGT. The CDR3 length is 14 residues. For the CDR3, the DNA is TGTGCCAGCAGTGAGACTGAGGTTGCAGATACGCAGTATTTT. Translating it yields CASSETEVADTQYF.

V is TRBV5-4 and J is TRBJ2-6; D is uncertain. V lost 0 bases and J 1 base, leaving 5 bases between the germline ends. In germline, CDR1 is SGHNT, CDR2 YYREEE (reference sequence). This CDR3 has 15 amino acids. For the CDR3, the DNA is TGTGCCAGCAGCTTGGTCCTTTCTGGGGCCAACGTCCTGACTTTC. Translating it yields CASSLVLSGANVLTF.

The CDR3 loop reads CASSSGVTSPDQYF. The CDR3 bases are TGTGCCAGTAGTAGCGGCGTCACGTCGCCAGATCAGTACTTC. The chain is built from TRBV19 and TRBJ2-4; no clear D. From germline, CDR1 is LNHDA and CDR2 SQIVND (reference sequence). The CDR3 has 14 residues. The V and J ends lost 4 bases and 12 bases respectively, with 19 bases between them.

The chain uses TRBV7-9 and TRBJ2-3; 8 bases align to TRBD2. Trimming removed 2 bases from V and 4 bases from J; junction bases left unmatched: 8. The CDR3 runs to 16 residues. The germline V gene encodes CDR1 SEHNR and CDR2 FQNEAQ (reference sequence). CDR3 bases: TGTGCCAGCAGCTTACCGACGATAGCGGGGCCAGATACGCAGTATTTT. It yields the protein CASSLPTIAGPDTQYF.

V is TRBV7-8 and J is TRBJ1-6; D remains unclear. The CDR3 covers 17 residues. Germline V gene data show CDR1 as SGHVS and CDR2 as FQNEAQ. Trimming removed 1 base at V and 4 bases at J, with 14 bases between. CDR3 residues: CASSLEPTRAYNSPLHF. The DNA of the CDR3 is TGTGCCAGCAGCTTAGAACCAACTAGAGCTTATAATTCACCCCTCCACTTT.

The chain joins TRBV15 to TRBJ2-2; tentative D call: TRBD2 (6 bases). Germline-derived CDR1 and CDR2 are LNHNV and YYDKDF (reference sequence). The CDR3 extends over 16 amino acids. Trimming stripped 4 bases from V and 7 bases from J, with 19 bases between. This CDR3 reads CATSTSDWRELGELFF. Written as DNA, the CDR3 is TGTGCCACCAGCACCTCGGACTGGCGGGAACTCGGGGAGCTGTTTTTT.

The gene calls are TRBV7-9 and TRBJ1-1; D perhaps matches TRBD1 (6 bases). The CDR3 contains 13 residues. The germline V and J ends were trimmed by 1 base and 4 bases, with 7 bases remaining between them. Germline CDR1 and CDR2: SEHNR and FQNEAQ (reference sequence). The CDR3 DNA is TGTGCCAGCAGCTTAGTGGGGGCCACTGAAGCTTTCTTT. It specifies CASSLVGATEAFF.

The chain has TRBV4-2 and TRBJ1-6; D is ambiguous. V dropped 1 base and J dropped 8 bases, with 15 bases sitting between them. Germline assignment: CDR1 LGHNA and CDR2 YNFKEQ. The CDR3 runs 16 residues. CDR3 bases: TGTGCCAGCAGCCAAGTTTACCCTCTTTCGGATTCACCCCTCCACTTT. This codes for CASSQVYPLSDSPLHF.

This clone was seen just once. The chain couples TRBV7-2 to TRBJ2-1, with 8 bases that match TRBD2. The junction had 9 bases not matched to a gene; V was cut back by 3 bases and J by 8 bases. The CDR3 is 15 amino acids. In germline, CDR1 is SGHTA, CDR2 FQGNSA. The CDR3, as DNA: TGTGCCAGCAGCTTGACTAGCGATCAAGGCTATGAGCAGTTCTTC. Its translation: CASSLTSDQGYEQFF.

The V gene is TRBV5-1, the J gene TRBJ2-7, with 8 bases identical to TRBD1. Germline V gene lookup returns CDR1 SGHRS and CDR2 YFSETQ. CDR3 length equals 14 residues. V was pared by 3 bases and J by 2 bases, with 4 bases of the junction left unmatched. CDR3 sequence: CASSSGTGTYEQYF. The CDR3, as DNA: TGCGCCAGCAGCTCGGGGACAGGCACCTACGAGCAGTACTTC.

V and J are TRBV28 and TRBJ2-5; 7 positions match TRBD2. Germline trimming cut 2 bases from V and 3 bases from J; bases unmatched to any gene: 9. CDR1 and CDR2 (germline): MDHEN, SYDVKM. This CDR3 comprises 16 residues. As DNA, the CDR3 is TGTGCCAGCAGTTTAGGCCCCGGGAGGCCAAAAGAGACCCAGTACTTC. The encoded protein is CASSLGPGRPKETQYF.